The 20 T cell receptor beta chains listed next were all sequenced from one sample in a study of OX40 agonist ivuxolimab in advanced cancers. Data came from immunoSEQ multiplex PCR; TCRdb stores just in-frame clones and leaves some out. The table shows 90,000 or so clones, with about 87% occurring only once. Specimen: CD4+ or CD8+ T cells sorted from blood, collected in a trial of the OX40 agonist ivuxolimab. These receptors came from an adult with an advanced solid tumor such as melanoma, head and neck, liver or kidney cancer.

This chain uses TRBV6-4 with TRBJ2-5, with a tentative D call TRBD1 (5 bases). V lost 3 bases and J lost 5, with 19 bases in between. The germline gives CDR1 MRHNA, CDR2 SNTAGT. The CDR3 consists of 16 residues. The CDR3 region has the DNA TGTGCCAGCAGTGAACTCGGAAGAACAGGTCAGGAGACCCAGTACTTC. It encodes CASSELGRTGQETQYF.

The V call is TRBV2, the J call TRBJ2-1, with D possibly matching TRBD2 (6 bases). The germline V gene encodes CDR1 SNHLY and CDR2 FYNNEI. The length of the CDR3 is 15 residues. Trimming took off 5 bases at V and 0 bases at J, with 11 bases between the two ends. CDR3 in DNA: TGTGCCAGCAGTCGGTGGGGGGACTCCTACAATGAGCAGTTCTTC. It is translated as CASSRWGDSYNEQFF.

For this clone: The same CDR3 also results from other DNA sequences found in this sample. This sequence joins TRBV5-1 and TRBJ2-1; D possibly corresponds to TRBD1 (6 bases). CDR1 and CDR2 from the germline V gene are SGHRS and YFSETQ. V was pared by 4 bases and J by 4 bases, with 12 bases between. This CDR3 contains 14 residues. The CDR3: CASSLGQTYNEQFF. Written as DNA, the CDR3 is TGCGCCAGCAGCCTCGGACAGACATACAATGAGCAGTTCTTC.

The chain is built from TRBV27 and TRBJ2-1, with unresolved D. CDR1 is MNHEY, CDR2 SMNVEV, per germline (reference sequence). V dropped 5 bases and J dropped 1 base, with 9 bases sitting between them. The CDR3 sequence is 14 residues long. This chain's CDR3 is CASSLTFSYNEQFF. The CDR3 DNA follows: TGTGCCAGCAGTCTGACTTTTTCCTACAATGAGCAGTTCTTC.

The chain couples TRBV27 to TRBJ1-2; 9 bases line up with TRBD1. V was pared by 6 bases and J by 2 bases, with 4 bases of the junction left unmatched. Germline values: CDR1 MNHEY, CDR2 SMNVEV (reference sequence). The CDR3 has 14 amino acids. The CDR3 DNA reads as TGTGCCAGCAGAAAGACAGGGGGGAACTATGGCTACACCTTC. It encodes CASRKTGGNYGYTF.

CDR3 amino acids: CATSTPAGGTEAFF. The CDR3 region has the DNA TGTGCCACCAGCACCCCGGCGGGGGGCACTGAAGCTTTCTTT. The rearrangement joins TRBV15 to TRBJ1-1, with D perhaps matching TRBD1 (5 bases). V lost 4 bases to trimming and J lost 4 bases, with 13 bases between them. The CDR3 consists of 14 residues. The germline CDR1 and CDR2 sequences are LNHNV and YYDKDF (reference sequence).

The gene calls are TRBV11-2 and TRBJ1-2; D not resolved. The germline V gene has CDR1 SGHAT and CDR2 FQNNGV. Between the trimmed V and J ends, which lost 4 bases and 1 base, there was a span of 10 bases. The CDR3 is 14 residues long. The CDR3: CASSSQVVNYGYTF. CDR3 bases: TGTGCCAGCAGCTCCCAGGTGGTTAACTATGGCTACACCTTC.

This clone was seen just once. This chain uses TRBV5-1 with TRBJ1-3; no clear D. V was clipped by 4 bases and J by 1 base, with 12 bases between them. Germline CDR1 and CDR2: SGHRS and YFSETQ. This CDR3 contains 15 residues. The DNA of the CDR3 is TGCGCCAGCAGCCAGACAACCAGTTCTGGAAACACCATATATTTT. It codes for CASSQTTSSGNTIYF.

V gene TRBV5-1 combines with J gene TRBJ1-1, with 9 bases aligning to TRBD1. Germline CDR1 SGHRS, CDR2 YFSETQ. CDR3 length: 16 amino acids. V was pared by 4 bases and J by 2 bases, with 9 bases of the junction left unmatched. The CDR3 nucleotides read TGCGCCAGCAGCGTCGAAGGACAGGGGCGAAACACTGAAGCTTTCTTT. Amino acids: CASSVEGQGRNTEAFF.

The gene calls are TRBV7-3 and TRBJ1-1; TRBD1 is a possible D gene (6 bases). This CDR3 spans 14 amino acids. With 1 base removed from V and 3 bases from J, the gap between germline ends came to 9 bases. Germline V lookup: CDR1 SGHTA, CDR2 FQGTGA. In nucleotides, the CDR3 is TGTGCCAGCAGCTTAATGGGACAAGACACTGAAGCTTTCTTT. Residues: CASSLMGQDTEAFF.

This sequence joins TRBV18 and TRBJ2-5; the match to TRBD1 covers 12 bases. The germline CDR1 and CDR2 sequences are KGHSH and LQKENI. Trimming cost V 4 bases and J 5 bases; bases outside gene matches: 5. The CDR3 runs to 15 residues. The CDR3: CASSLGQGARETQYF. The CDR3 nucleotides are TGTGCCAGCTCACTGGGACAGGGGGCACGGGAGACCCAGTACTTC.

V usage is TRBV7-2 and J usage is TRBJ1-3, with D maybe TRBD1 (6 bases). Germline CDR1 SGHTA, CDR2 FQGNSA. The CDR3 runs 15 residues. Trimming stripped 5 bases from V and 0 bases from J, with 11 bases between. The CDR3 loop is CASSHGGASGNTIYF. The CDR3 bases are TGTGCCAGCAGCCACGGGGGGGCCTCTGGAAACACCATATATTTT.

This clone was detected a few times. The chain joins TRBV10-3 to TRBJ2-3; D unresolved. The CDR3 consists of 12 residues. V gave up 10 bases and J gave up 0 bases, with 8 bases separating them. From germline, CDR1 is ENHRY and CDR2 SYGVKD. CDR3 nucleotides: TGTGCCACGAGTCACAGCACAGATACGCAGTATTTT. Translating gives CATSHSTDTQYF.

This rearrangement joins TRBV9 to TRBJ2-2; D is undetermined. The CDR3 extends over 14 amino acids. V was clipped by 6 bases and J by 1 base, with 10 bases between them. The germline gives CDR1 SGDLS, CDR2 YYNGEE. CDR3 nucleotide sequence: TGTGCCAGCAAGATGGCGGAGAACACCGGGGAGCTGTTTTTT. Translation gives CASKMAENTGELFF.

The rearrangement links TRBV2 to TRBJ1-2; maybe TRBD1 (5 bases). Germline loops: CDR1 SNHLY, CDR2 FYNNEI. Trimming stripped 7 bases from V and 4 bases from J, with 13 bases between. The CDR3 runs to 13 residues. The CDR3 loop reads CASKTTETYGYTF. The CDR3 DNA follows: TGTGCCAGCAAAACGACAGAGACCTATGGCTACACCTTC.

The chain combines TRBV9 with TRBJ2-1; unclear D gene. The CDR3 is 13 residues long. Germline CDR1 reads SGDLS; CDR2 reads YYNGEE. Trimming left V 1 base short and J 4 bases short, with 6 bases between. Written as DNA, the CDR3 is TGTGCCAGCAGCGTAAATCAGTACAATGAGCAGTTCTTC. It codes for CASSVNQYNEQFF. Looking up the rest from reference TRBV9 and TRBJ2-1 gives the full variable domain: DSGVTQTPKHLITATGQRVTLRCSPRSGDLSVYWYQQSLDQGLQFLIQYYNGEERAKGNILERFSAQQFPDLHSELNLSSLELGDSALYFCASSVNQYNEQFFGPGTRLTVL.

The rearrangement joins TRBV11-2 to TRBJ1-6; possibly TRBD1 for D (6 bases). Per germline, CDR1 SGHAT and CDR2 FQNNGV. Trimming took 1 base from V and 1 from J, leaving 11 bases between them. This CDR3 has 17 amino acids. The CDR3 loop is CASSLGLGGSYNSPLHF. The CDR3, as DNA: TGTGCCAGCAGCTTAGGTTTAGGGGGATCCTATAATTCACCCCTCCACTTT.

V is TRBV20-1 and J is TRBJ2-5; D gene unclear. Trimming shortened V by 6 bases and J by 5 bases, and 7 bases separated the two germline ends. The CDR3 loop spans 10 amino acids. Germline-derived CDR1 and CDR2 are DFQATT and SNEGSKA (reference sequence). CDR3 protein: CSARRETQYF. CDR3 bases: TGCAGTGCCAGACGGGAGACCCAGTACTTC.

This clone was seen a single time. The chain carries TRBV18 and TRBJ2-1; D might be TRBD2 (5 bases). The CDR3 contains 15 residues. Germline V gene sequence: CDR1 KGHSH, CDR2 LQKENI. Trimming took off 0 bases at V and 16 bases at J, with 22 bases between the two ends. The CDR3 DNA is TGTGCCAGCTCACCACCGATCGGAGCGGAGACACGTTTTTTCTTC. This encodes CASSPPIGAETRFFF.

A single count supports this clone. This chain uses TRBV5-1 with TRBJ2-5, with 9 bases lining up with TRBD2. CDR1 SGHRS and CDR2 YFSETQ come from the germline V gene. The trim removed 4 bases at V and 2 bases at J, leaving 6 bases unmatched. The CDR3 has 15 residues. The CDR3 DNA reads as TGCGCCAGCAGCCCGACTAGCGGAACACAAGAGACCCAGTACTTC. It is translated as CASSPTSGTQETQYF.